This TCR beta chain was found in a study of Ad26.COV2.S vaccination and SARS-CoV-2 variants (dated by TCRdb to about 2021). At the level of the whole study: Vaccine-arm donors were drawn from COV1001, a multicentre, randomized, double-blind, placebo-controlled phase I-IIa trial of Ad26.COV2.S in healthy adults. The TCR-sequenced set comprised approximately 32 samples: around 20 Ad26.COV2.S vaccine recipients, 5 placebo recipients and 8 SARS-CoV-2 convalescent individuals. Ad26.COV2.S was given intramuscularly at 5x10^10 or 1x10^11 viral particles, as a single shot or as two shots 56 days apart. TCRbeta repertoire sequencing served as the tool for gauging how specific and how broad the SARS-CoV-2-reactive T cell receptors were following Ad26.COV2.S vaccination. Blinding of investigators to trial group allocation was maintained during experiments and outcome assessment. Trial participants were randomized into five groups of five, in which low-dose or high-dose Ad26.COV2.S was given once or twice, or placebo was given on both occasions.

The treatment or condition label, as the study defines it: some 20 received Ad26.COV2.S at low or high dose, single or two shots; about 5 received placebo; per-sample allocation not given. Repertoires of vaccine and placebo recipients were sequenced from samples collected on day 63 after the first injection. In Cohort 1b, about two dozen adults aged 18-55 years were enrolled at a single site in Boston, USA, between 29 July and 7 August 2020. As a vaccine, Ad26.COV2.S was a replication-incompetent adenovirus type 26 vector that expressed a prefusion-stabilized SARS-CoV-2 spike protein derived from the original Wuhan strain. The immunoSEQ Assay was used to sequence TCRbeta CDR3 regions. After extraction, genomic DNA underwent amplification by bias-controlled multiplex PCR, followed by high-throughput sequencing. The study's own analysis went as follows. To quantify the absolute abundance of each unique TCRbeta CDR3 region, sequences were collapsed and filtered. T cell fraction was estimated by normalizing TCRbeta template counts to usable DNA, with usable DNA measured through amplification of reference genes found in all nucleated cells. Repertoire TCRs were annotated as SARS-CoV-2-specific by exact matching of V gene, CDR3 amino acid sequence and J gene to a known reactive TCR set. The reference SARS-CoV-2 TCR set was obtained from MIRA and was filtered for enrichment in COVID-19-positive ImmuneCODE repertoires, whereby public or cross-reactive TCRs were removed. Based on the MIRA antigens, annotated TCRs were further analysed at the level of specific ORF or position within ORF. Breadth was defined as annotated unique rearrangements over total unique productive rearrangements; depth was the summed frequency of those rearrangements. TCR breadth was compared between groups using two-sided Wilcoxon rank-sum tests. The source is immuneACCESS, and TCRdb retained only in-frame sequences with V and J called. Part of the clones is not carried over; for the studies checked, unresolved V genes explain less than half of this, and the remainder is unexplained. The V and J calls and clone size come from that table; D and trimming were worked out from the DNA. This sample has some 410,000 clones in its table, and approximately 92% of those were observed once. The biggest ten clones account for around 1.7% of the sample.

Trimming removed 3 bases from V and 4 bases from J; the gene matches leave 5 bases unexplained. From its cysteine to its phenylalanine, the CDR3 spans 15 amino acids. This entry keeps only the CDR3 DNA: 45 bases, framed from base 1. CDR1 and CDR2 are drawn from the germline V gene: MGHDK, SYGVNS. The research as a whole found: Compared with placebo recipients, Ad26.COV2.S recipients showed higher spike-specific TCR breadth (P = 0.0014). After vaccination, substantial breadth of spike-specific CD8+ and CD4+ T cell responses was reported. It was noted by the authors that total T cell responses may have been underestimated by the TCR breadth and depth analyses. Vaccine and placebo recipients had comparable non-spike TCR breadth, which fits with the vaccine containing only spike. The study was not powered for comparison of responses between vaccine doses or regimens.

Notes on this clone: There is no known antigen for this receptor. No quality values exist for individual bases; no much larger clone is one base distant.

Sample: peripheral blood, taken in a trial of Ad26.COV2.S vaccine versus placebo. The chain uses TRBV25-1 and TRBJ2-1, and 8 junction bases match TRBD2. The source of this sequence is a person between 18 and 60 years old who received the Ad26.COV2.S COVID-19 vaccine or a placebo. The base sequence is TGTGCCAGCAGTGAGACTAGCGAGGGATACAATGAGCAGTTCTTC. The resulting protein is CASSETSEGYNEQFF.